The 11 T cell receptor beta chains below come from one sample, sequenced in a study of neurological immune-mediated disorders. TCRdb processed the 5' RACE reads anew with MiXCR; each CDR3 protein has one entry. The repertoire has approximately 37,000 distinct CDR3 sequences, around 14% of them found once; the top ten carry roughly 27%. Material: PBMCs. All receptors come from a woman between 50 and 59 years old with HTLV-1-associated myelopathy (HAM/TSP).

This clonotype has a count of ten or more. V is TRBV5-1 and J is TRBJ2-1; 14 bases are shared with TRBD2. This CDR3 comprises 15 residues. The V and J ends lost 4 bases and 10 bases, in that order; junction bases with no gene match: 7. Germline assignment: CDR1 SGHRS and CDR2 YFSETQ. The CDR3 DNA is TGCGCCAGCAGCGTGACTAGCGGGGGGGCCCTAGAGCAGTTCTTC. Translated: CASSVTSGGALEQFF.

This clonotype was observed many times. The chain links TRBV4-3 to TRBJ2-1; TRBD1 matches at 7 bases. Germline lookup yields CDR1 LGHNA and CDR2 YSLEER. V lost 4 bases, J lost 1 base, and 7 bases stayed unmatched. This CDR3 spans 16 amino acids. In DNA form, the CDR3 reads TGCGCCAGCAGCCCGACAGGGATTGAGTCCTACAATGAGCAGTTCTTC. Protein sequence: CASSPTGIESYNEQFF.

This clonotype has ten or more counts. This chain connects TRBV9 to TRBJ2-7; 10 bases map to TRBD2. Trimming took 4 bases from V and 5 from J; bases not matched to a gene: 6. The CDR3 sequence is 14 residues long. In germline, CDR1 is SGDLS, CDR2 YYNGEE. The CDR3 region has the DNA TGTGCCAGCAGCAGACAAGCGGGGGGGGACGAGCAGTACTTC. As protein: CASSRQAGGDEQYF.

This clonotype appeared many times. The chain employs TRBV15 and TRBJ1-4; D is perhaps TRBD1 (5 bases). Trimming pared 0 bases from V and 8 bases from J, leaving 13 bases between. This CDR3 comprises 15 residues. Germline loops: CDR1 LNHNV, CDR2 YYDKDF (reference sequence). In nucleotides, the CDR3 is TGTGCCACCAGCAGAGATGGGGCTAGGAGGGAAAAACTGTTTTTT. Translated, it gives CATSRDGARREKLFF. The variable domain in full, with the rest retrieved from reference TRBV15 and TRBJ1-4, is DAMVIQNPRYQVTQFGKPVTLSCSQTLNHNVMYWYQQKSSQAPKLLFHYYDKDFNNEADTPDNFQSRRPNTSFCFLDIRSPGLGDTAMYLCATSRDGARREKLFFGSGTQLSVL.

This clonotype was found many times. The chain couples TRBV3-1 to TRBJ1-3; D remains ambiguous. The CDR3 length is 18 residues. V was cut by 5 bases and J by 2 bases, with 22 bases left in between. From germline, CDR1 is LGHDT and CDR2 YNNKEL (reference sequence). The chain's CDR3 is CASSSFGTSARAGNTIYF. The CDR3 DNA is TGTGCCAGCAGCTCCTTCGGTACGTCAGCGAGGGCTGGAAACACCATATATTTT.

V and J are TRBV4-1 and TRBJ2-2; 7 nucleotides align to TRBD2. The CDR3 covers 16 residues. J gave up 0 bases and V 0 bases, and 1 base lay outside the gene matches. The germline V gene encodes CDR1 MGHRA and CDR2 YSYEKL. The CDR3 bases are TGCGCCAGCAGCCAAGAGGGGGGGACGAACACCGGGGAGCTGTTTTTT. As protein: CASSQEGGTNTGELFF.

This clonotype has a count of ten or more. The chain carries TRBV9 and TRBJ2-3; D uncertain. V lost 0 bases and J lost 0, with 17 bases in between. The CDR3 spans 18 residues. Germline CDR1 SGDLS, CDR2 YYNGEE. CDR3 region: CASSVGSYPYTSTDTQYF. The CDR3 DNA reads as TGTGCCAGCAGCGTAGGATCCTACCCATACACTAGCACAGATACGCAGTATTTT.

The CDR3 DNA follows: TGTGCCAGCTCCTCTTCACTAGCGACCGAGCAGTACTTC. The encoded protein is CASSSSLATEQYF. V gene TRBV6-6 combines with J gene TRBJ2-7; 7 positions agree with TRBD2. V shed 8 bases and J 6 bases; nucleotides not matched to a gene: 10. The CDR3 is 13 amino acids. Germline-derived CDR1 and CDR2 are MNHNY and SVGAGI (reference sequence).

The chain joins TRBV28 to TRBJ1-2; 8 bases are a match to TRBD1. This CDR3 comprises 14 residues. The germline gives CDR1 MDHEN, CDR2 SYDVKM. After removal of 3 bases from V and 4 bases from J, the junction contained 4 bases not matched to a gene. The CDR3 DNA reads TGTGCCAGCAGTTTGTTCCAGGGGGCCTATGGCTACACCTTC. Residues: CASSLFQGAYGYTF.

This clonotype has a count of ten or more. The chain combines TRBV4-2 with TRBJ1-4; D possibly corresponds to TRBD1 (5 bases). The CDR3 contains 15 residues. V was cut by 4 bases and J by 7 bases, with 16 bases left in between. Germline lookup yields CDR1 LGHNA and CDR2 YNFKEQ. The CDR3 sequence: CASSRPGSEVEKLFF. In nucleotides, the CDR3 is TGTGCCAGCAGCCGCCCAGGGTCCGAGGTTGAAAAACTGTTTTTT.

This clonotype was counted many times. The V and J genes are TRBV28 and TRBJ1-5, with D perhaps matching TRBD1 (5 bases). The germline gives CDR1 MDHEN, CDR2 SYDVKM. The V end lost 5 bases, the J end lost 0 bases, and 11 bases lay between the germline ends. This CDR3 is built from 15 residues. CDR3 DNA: TGTGCCAGCAGTCCCGGGGGGGATAGCAATCAGCCCCAGCATTTT. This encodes CASSPGGDSNQPQHF.